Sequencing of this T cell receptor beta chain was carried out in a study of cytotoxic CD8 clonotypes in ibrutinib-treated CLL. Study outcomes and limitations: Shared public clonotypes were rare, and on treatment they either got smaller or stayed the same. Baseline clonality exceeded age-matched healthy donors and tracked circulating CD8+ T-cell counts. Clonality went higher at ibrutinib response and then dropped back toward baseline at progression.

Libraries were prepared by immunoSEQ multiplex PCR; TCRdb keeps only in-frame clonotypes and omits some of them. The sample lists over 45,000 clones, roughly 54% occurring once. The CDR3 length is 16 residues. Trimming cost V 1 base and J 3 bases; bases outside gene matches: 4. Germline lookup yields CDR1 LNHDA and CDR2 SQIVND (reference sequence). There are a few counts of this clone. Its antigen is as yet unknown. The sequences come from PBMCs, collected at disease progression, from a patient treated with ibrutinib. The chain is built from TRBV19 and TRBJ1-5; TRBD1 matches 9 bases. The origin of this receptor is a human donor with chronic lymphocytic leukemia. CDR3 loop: CASSIGGQGANQPQHF. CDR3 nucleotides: TGTGCCAGTAGTATAGGGGGACAGGGTGCCAATCAGCCCCAGCATTTT.